The 8 T cell receptor beta chains below were found in one sample sequenced in a study of spatial heterogeneity in lung cancer. From the 5' RACE reads, TCRdb called clonotypes with MiXCR, one entry per CDR3 protein. This table has 35,000 to 50,000 distinct CDR3 sequences, under 4% appearing once. Time point indicated: sample taken at primary tumor resection. Sequencing used normal lung tissue next to the tumor, obtained at surgery. The receptors derive from a male donor with early-stage non-small cell lung cancer.

This clonotype was seen ten or more times. The chain has TRBV3-1 and TRBJ1-5; TRBD1 agrees at 7 bases. The ends lost 3 bases at V and 6 bases at J; junction bases unmatched: 2. CDR1 and CDR2 from the germline V gene are LGHDT and YNNKEL (reference sequence). The CDR3 contains 13 residues. CDR3 in amino acids: CASSQTGRQPQHF. DNA of the CDR3: TGTGCCAGCAGCCAGACAGGGCGTCAGCCCCAGCATTTT.

The sample holds a few counts of this clonotype. V is TRBV7-2 and J is TRBJ1-1; 7 bases are shared with TRBD1. Trimming took 0 bases from V and 5 from J; bases not matched to a gene: 6. CDR1 is SGHTA and CDR2 is FQGNSA in the germline V gene. This CDR3 region has 15 residues. The CDR3 reads CASSLAGNRGTEAFF. The CDR3 bases are TGTGCCAGCAGCTTAGCGGGGAACAGGGGAACTGAAGCTTTCTTT.

This clonotype has ten or more counts. This rearrangement joins TRBV7-9 to TRBJ1-1; unclear D gene. Germline V lookup: CDR1 SEHNR, CDR2 FQNEAQ (reference sequence). The CDR3 length is 13 residues. The V end lost 0 bases, the J end lost 0 bases, and 2 bases lay between the germline ends. The CDR3 coding sequence is TGTGCCAGCAGCTTAGCACTGAACACTGAAGCTTTCTTT. Translated: CASSLALNTEAFF.

This clonotype was picked up many times. CDR3 region: CASSPPGGLYNEQFF. The CDR3 DNA sequence: TGTGCCAGCAGCCCTCCGGGGGGGCTTTACAATGAGCAGTTCTTC. V and J are TRBV7-3 and TRBJ2-1; 8 nucleotides line up with TRBD2. The CDR3 loop spans 15 amino acids. Trimming removed 5 bases from V and 4 bases from J; junction bases left unmatched: 7. Germline lookup yields CDR1 SGHTA and CDR2 FQGTGA.

At least ten counts were recorded for this clonotype. The rearrangement uses TRBV7-2 and TRBJ2-3; D remains ambiguous. CDR3 length: 13 residues. V was pared by 5 bases and J by 2 bases, with 8 bases between. Germline CDR1 is SGHTA and CDR2 is FQGNSA. The CDR3 is CASSPPVTDTQYF. The CDR3 DNA reads TGTGCCAGCAGCCCCCCAGTCACAGATACGCAGTATTTT.

The sample holds many counts of this clonotype. The chain is built from TRBV6-2 or TRBV6-3 and TRBJ2-2; 7 bases are a match to TRBD1. The CDR3 is 14 amino acids. With 8 bases clipped from V and 0 bases from J, the junction kept 3 bases outside the gene matches. Per germline, CDR1 MNHEY and CDR2 SVGEGT. The CDR3 sequence: CASLGQPNTGELFF. CDR3 in DNA: TGTGCCAGCTTGGGACAGCCGAACACCGGGGAGCTGTTTTTT.

At least ten counts were recorded for this clonotype. The chain joins TRBV7-2 to TRBJ1-4; D is unclear. The V gene's germline CDR1 is SGHTA and CDR2 FQGNSA. This CDR3 has 13 residues. Deletions cut 5 bases from V and 7 bases from J, with 11 bases between. This CDR3 reads CASSQNNGEKLFF. The CDR3 DNA reads TGTGCCAGCAGCCAAAACAACGGTGAAAAACTGTTTTTT.

The chain combines TRBV5-1 with TRBJ2-7; 8 bases line up with TRBD1. This CDR3 comprises 17 residues. The J segment lost 5 bases and the V segment lost 1 base, leaving 14 bases of the junction unmatched. Germline loops: CDR1 SGHRS, CDR2 YFSETQ. CDR3 region: CASSLYPGGSDRDEQYF. The CDR3, as DNA: TGCGCCAGCAGCTTGTATCCAGGGGGCTCGGATAGGGACGAGCAGTACTTC.